This TCR beta chain originates from a study of blood T cell repertoires in COVID-19. The overall study: Material from acute and convalescent COVID-19 was sourced from the United States, Italy and Spain. PBMCs, B-cell-depleted T cells, or T cells were the source of the cDNA or gDNA that made up the material.

CDR3 length: 16 amino acids. Germline V gives CDR1 MNHEY, CDR2 SMNVEV (reference sequence). Losses at the gene ends were 8 bases for V and 7 bases for J; bases not matched to a gene: 15. A Seattle source enrolled patients during active infection and followed them longitudinally. The authors' processing: Researchers report that nucleated cell counts were estimated from reference gene primer amplification. Sequenced by immunoSEQ multiplex PCR; TCRdb stores in-frame clones only, minus some. The V and J calls and clone size were taken over from that table, and D and trimming were inferred from the DNA. The sample lists some 450,000 clones, about 90% seen once, with 0.8% to 0.85% in the top ten.

The chain combines TRBV27 with TRBJ2-1, with 9 bases matching TRBD2. Material: peripheral blood. The receptor was derived from a man between 18 and 35 years old with COVID-19, enrolled during active disease. In DNA, the CDR3 is TGTGCCAGCTGGGAGGGGTTAGCGGGAGTAGGGAATGAGCAGTTCTTC. Translated, it gives CASWEGLAGVGNEQFF.